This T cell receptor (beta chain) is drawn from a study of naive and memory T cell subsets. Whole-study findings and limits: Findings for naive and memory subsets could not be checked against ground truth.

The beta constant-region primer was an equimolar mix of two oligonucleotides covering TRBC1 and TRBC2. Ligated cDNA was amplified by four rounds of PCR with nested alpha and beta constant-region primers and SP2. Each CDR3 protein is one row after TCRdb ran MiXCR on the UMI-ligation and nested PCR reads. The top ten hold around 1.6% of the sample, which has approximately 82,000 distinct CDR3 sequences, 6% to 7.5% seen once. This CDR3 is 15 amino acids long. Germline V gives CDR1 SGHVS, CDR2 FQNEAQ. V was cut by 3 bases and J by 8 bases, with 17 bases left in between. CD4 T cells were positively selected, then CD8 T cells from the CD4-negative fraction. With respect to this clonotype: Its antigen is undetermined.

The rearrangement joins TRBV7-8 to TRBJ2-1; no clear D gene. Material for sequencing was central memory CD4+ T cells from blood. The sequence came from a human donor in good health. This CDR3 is CASSLTGRQWDEQFF. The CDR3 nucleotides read TGTGCCAGCAGCTTGACCGGTCGGCAGTGGGATGAGCAGTTCTTC. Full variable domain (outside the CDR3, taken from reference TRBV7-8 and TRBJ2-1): GAGVSQSPRYKVAKRGQDVALRCDPISGHVSLFWYQQALGQGPEFLTYFQNEAQLDKSGLPSDRFFAERPEGSVSTLKIQRTQQEDSAVYLCASSLTGRQWDEQFFGPGTRLTVL.